This T cell receptor beta chain was recovered during a study of T cell clonotyping in hematopoietic cell transplantation. The J segment lost 9 bases and the V segment lost 0 bases, leaving 8 bases of the junction unmatched. The germline CDR1 and CDR2 sequences are LNHNV and YYDKDF (reference sequence). This CDR3 comprises 14 residues. Findings and limits, study-wide: After transplant, recipient diversity fell while pathologically expanded clonotypes grew through day 180. Few recipient clonotypes overlapped donors; over 95% were de novo at given depth. Higher Inverse Simpson Index values in graft donor and pretransplant recipient predicted broader posttransplant TCR diversity.

Produced via immunoSEQ multiplex PCR; TCRdb's table is partial and in-frame only. The sample yields about 16,000 clones, 70% to 90% seen once. Points on this clone: No antigen is known for it.

The clonotype originates from a woman between 40 and 55 years old in good health. Some clones in this sample may be carry-over from other donors' samples. Specimen: peripheral blood mononuclear cells. This sequence joins TRBV15 and TRBJ2-7; 7 bases agree with TRBD2. CDR3 in amino acids: CATSRDVGGLGQYF. The CDR3 coding sequence is TGTGCCACCAGCAGAGATGTGGGAGGACTAGGGCAGTACTTC.